The next 12 T cell receptor beta chains were all read from a single sample in a study of shared clonotypes between healthy human individuals. Assay: immunoSEQ multiplex PCR; the TCRdb copy retains only in-frame clones and omits some. This table has 1,400,000 or so clones, 98% appearing once. Sequenced input: naive CD4+ T cells sorted from blood. Regarding subset: CD45RA+ positively selected. The receptor set was obtained from a man aged 25-40 years in good health.

The rearrangement uses TRBV6-6 and TRBJ2-7; the D is unclear. Germline loops: CDR1 MNHNY, CDR2 SVGAGI (reference sequence). The CDR3 covers 13 residues. The V and J ends lost 6 bases and 3 bases respectively, with 12 bases between them. The CDR3 reads CASSTTPSYEQYF. CDR3 in DNA: TGTGCCAGCAGCACCACCCCGAGCTACGAGCAGTACTTC.

V and J are TRBV7-8 and TRBJ2-7; no reliable D call. Germline CDR1 SGHVS, CDR2 FQNEAQ. Trimming removed 2 bases from V and 2 bases from J, with 13 bases in between. The CDR3 length is 15 residues. The DNA of the CDR3 is TGTGCCAGCAGCTTACATCTCGGCCAGGCCTACGAGCAGTACTTC. Translated, it gives CASSLHLGQAYEQYF.

J is TRBJ2-2 and V is TRBV9; 8 nucleotides match TRBD2. Trimming took 0 bases from V and 6 from J; bases not matched to a gene: 7. The CDR3 contains 16 residues. Germline values: CDR1 SGDLS, CDR2 YYNGEE. The chain's CDR3 is CASSVATGLASGELFF. CDR3 bases: TGTGCCAGCAGCGTAGCTACAGGACTAGCCTCCGGGGAGCTGTTTTTT.

The chain couples TRBV28 to TRBJ1-1, with a tentative D call TRBD1 (5 bases). Germline V CDR1 and CDR2: MDHEN, SYDVKM. V shed 1 base and J shed 0 bases, with 6 bases lying between them. The length of the CDR3 is 14 residues. The CDR3 DNA sequence: TGTGCCAGCAGTTTATACAGGCTGAACACTGAAGCTTTCTTT. Its translation: CASSLYRLNTEAFF.

The rearrangement joins TRBV7-8 to TRBJ1-1; tentative D call: TRBD1 (6 bases). Germline V gives CDR1 SGHVS, CDR2 FQNEAQ. This CDR3 has 16 residues. Trimming cost V 2 bases and J 1 base, with 14 bases left between them. CDR3 residues: CASSLRAGVSNTEAFF. Here the CDR3 DNA reads TGTGCCAGCAGCTTACGGGCAGGGGTGTCGAACACTGAAGCTTTCTTT.

This CDR3 is CASSPLAEFQAFF. CDR3 nucleotide sequence: TGTGCCAGCTCACCCCTGGCCGAGTTCCAAGCTTTCTTT. The genes are TRBV18 and TRBJ1-1; D is undetermined. The CDR3 has 13 amino acids. The germline gives CDR1 KGHSH, CDR2 LQKENI. With 3 bases removed from V and 9 bases from J, the gap between germline ends came to 14 bases. Variable domain in full (rest from reference TRBV18 and TRBJ1-1): NAGVMQNPRHLVRRRGQEARLRCSPMKGHSHVYWYRQLPEEGLKFMVYLQKENIIDESGMPKERFSAEFPKEGPSILRIQQVVRGDSAAYFCASSPLAEFQAFFGQGTRLTVV.

This rearrangement joins TRBV27 to TRBJ2-7; no clear D gene. Trimming shortened V by 6 bases and J by 6 bases, and 21 bases separated the two germline ends. Germline CDR1 and CDR2: MNHEY and SMNVEV (reference sequence). CDR3 length equals 15 residues. The CDR3 region is CASSLTWVGGSEQYF. CDR3 nucleotides: TGTGCCAGCAGCTTGACTTGGGTGGGTGGCTCCGAGCAGTACTTC.

The chain recombines TRBV4-1 with TRBJ1-4, with a tentative D call TRBD1 (5 bases). Germline V CDR1 and CDR2: MGHRA, YSYEKL. The CDR3 has 17 amino acids. Trimming cost V 3 bases and J 0 bases, with 14 bases left between them. CDR3 amino acids: CASSQWGTSSTNEKLFF. The CDR3 DNA follows: TGCGCCAGCAGCCAGTGGGGGACTTCTTCAACTAATGAAAAACTGTTTTTT.

The chain has TRBV9 and TRBJ2-7, with a tentative D call TRBD2 (5 bases). V was cut by 2 bases and J by 7 bases, with 22 bases left in between. This CDR3 has 16 residues. Germline V gene lookup returns CDR1 SGDLS and CDR2 YYNGEE. The CDR3 region is CASSVGANHARGEQYF. CDR3 DNA: TGTGCCAGCAGCGTGGGTGCCAATCACGCGCGCGGGGAGCAGTACTTC.

This clone was observed once. The rearrangement links TRBV7-6 to TRBJ1-1; D call uncertain. CDR3 size: 17 residues. V was trimmed by 1 base and J by 5 bases, leaving 20 bases between them. In germline, CDR1 is SGHVS, CDR2 FNYEAQ. The CDR3 loop reads CASSLESPSGEGTEAFF. For the CDR3, the DNA is TGTGCCAGCAGCTTAGAATCTCCGTCCGGGGAGGGAACTGAAGCTTTCTTT.

This clone has a single count. This sequence joins TRBV4-1 and TRBJ2-5, with 11 positions matching TRBD2. The germline V gene encodes CDR1 MGHRA and CDR2 YSYEKL. J lost 5 bases, V lost 6 bases, and 14 bases had no gene match. The CDR3 has 17 residues. In DNA, the CDR3 is TGCGCCAGCAGGCAGCTTATAGCGGGAGGGCCCAAGGAGACCCAGTACTTC. The encoded protein is CASRQLIAGGPKETQYF.

This clone was recorded only once. V and J are TRBV7-6 and TRBJ2-3; no clear D. Germline CDR1 is SGHVS and CDR2 is FNYEAQ. V lost 2 bases to trimming and J lost 1 base, with 7 bases between them. CDR3 length: 14 amino acids. The CDR3 coding sequence is TGTGCCAGCAGCTTAAGCGACCGCACAGATACGCAGTATTTT. Its translation is CASSLSDRTDTQYF. Full variable domain (outside the CDR3, taken from reference TRBV7-6 and TRBJ2-3): GAGVSQSPRYKVTKRGQDVALRCDPISGHVSLYWYRQALGQGPEFLTYFNYEAQQDKSGLPNDRFSAERPEGSISTLTIQRTEQRDSAMYRCASSLSDRTDTQYFGPGTRLTVL.